These 32 T cell receptor beta chains were all obtained from the same sample, sequenced in a study of T cells after yellow fever vaccination. TCRdb reprocessed the 5' RACE reads with MiXCR, giving one entry per CDR3 protein. The sample holds around 310,000 distinct CDR3 sequences, approximately 3.9% seen once. This specimen was PBMCs, taken 5 days after the yellow fever booster vaccination. These receptors were obtained from a young man who received the YFV17D yellow fever vaccine.

Ten or more counts support this clonotype. This rearrangement joins TRBV7-2 to TRBJ2-5; D gene unclear. The CDR3 sequence is 15 residues long. Looked up from germline, CDR1 is SGHTA and CDR2 is FQGNSA. V lost 1 base and J 2 bases, leaving 11 bases between the germline ends. The CDR3 here is CASSLGPAFQETQYF. CDR3 sequence (DNA): TGTGCCAGCAGCTTAGGGCCAGCTTTTCAAGAGACCCAGTACTTC.

Ten or more counts support this clonotype. V is TRBV5-1 and J is TRBJ2-7; 10 bases line up with TRBD2. The CDR3 sequence is 16 residues long. J gave up 3 bases and V 5 bases, and 11 bases lay outside the gene matches. The germline CDR1 and CDR2 sequences are SGHRS and YFSETQ. The CDR3 loop reads CASRMAGLAKSYEQYF. The CDR3 region has the DNA TGCGCCAGCAGAATGGCGGGACTAGCGAAGAGCTACGAGCAGTACTTC.

At least ten counts were recorded for this clonotype. The chain links TRBV30 to TRBJ2-7; TRBD1 or TRBD2 may be the D gene (5 bases each). Trimming cost V 6 bases and J 1 base, with 13 bases left between them. Germline lookup yields CDR1 GTSNPN and CDR2 SVGIG (reference sequence). The CDR3 is 13 residues long. The CDR3 here is CACHRDGSYEQYF. Here the CDR3 DNA reads TGTGCCTGTCACCGGGACGGATCCTACGAGCAGTACTTC.

This clonotype showed up many times. The chain is built from TRBV29-1 and TRBJ2-7, with 8 bases aligning to TRBD1. Germline-derived CDR1 and CDR2 are SQVTM and ANQGSEA. V trimming: 2 bases; J trimming: 3 bases; junction bases outside the gene matches: 3. The CDR3 covers 13 residues. For the CDR3, the DNA is TGCAGCGTTGAACAGGGGGCGAGCTACGAGCAGTACTTC. Residues: CSVEQGASYEQYF.

This chain uses TRBV5-1 with TRBJ1-1, with 8 bases lining up with TRBD1. V lost 0 bases and J lost 0; bases outside the gene matches: 4. The CDR3 loop spans 16 amino acids. CDR1 is SGHRS and CDR2 is YFSETQ in the germline V gene. CDR3 amino acids: CASSLAGGLMNTEAFF. The CDR3 nucleotides are TGCGCCAGCAGCTTGGCAGGGGGCCTTATGAACACTGAAGCTTTCTTT. Together with reference TRBV5-1 and TRBJ1-1, the CDR3 gives the full variable domain: KAGVTQTPRYLIKTRGQQVTLSCSPISGHRSVSWYQQTPGQGLQFLFEYFSETQRNKGNFPGRFSGRQFSNSRSEMNVSTLELGDSALYLCASSLAGGLMNTEAFFGQGTRLTVV.

The chain couples TRBV7-2 to TRBJ2-2; a weak D match, TRBD1 (5 bases). V was trimmed by 6 bases and J by 1 base, leaving 9 bases between them. Germline CDR1 reads SGHTA; CDR2 reads FQGNSA. The CDR3 covers 14 residues. CDR3 sequence: CASRPGWNTGELFF. The DNA for the CDR3 is TGTGCCAGCAGACCAGGGTGGAACACCGGGGAGCTGTTTTTT.

This clonotype was observed a handful of times. The V gene is TRBV6-5, the J gene TRBJ2-2, with D maybe TRBD1 (5 bases). The CDR3 contains 14 residues. The V and J ends lost 10 bases and 0 bases respectively, with 12 bases between them. In germline, CDR1 is MNHEY, CDR2 SVGAGI. The CDR3 protein is CANEDRANTGELFF. CDR3 sequence (DNA): TGTGCCAACGAAGACAGAGCGAACACCGGGGAGCTGTTTTTT.

This clonotype was seen at least ten times. The rearrangement joins TRBV7-2 to TRBJ2-1; 8 bases agree with TRBD2. Germline CDR1 is SGHTA and CDR2 is FQGNSA. The CDR3 has 13 residues. The junction had 1 base not matched to a gene; V was cut back by 3 bases and J by 6 bases. The CDR3: CASSFSGANEQFF. The CDR3 DNA reads as TGTGCCAGCAGCTTTAGCGGGGCCAATGAGCAGTTCTTC. Full variable domain (rest looked up from reference TRBV7-2 and TRBJ2-1): GAGVSQSPSNKVTEKGKDVELRCDPISGHTALYWYRQSLGQGLEFLIYFQGNSAPDKSGLPSDRFSAERTGGSVSTLTIQRTQQEDSAVYLCASSFSGANEQFFGPGTRLTVL.

This clonotype has ten or more counts. The chain combines TRBV5-1 with TRBJ1-1; 8 bases agree with TRBD1. Germline CDR1 is SGHRS and CDR2 is YFSETQ. The CDR3 sequence is 13 residues long. V shed 3 bases, J shed 6 bases, and the junction held 4 bases outside the gene matches. The DNA of the CDR3 is TGCGCCAGCAGCTCTACAGGGGGTCCTGAAGCTTTCTTT. Translated: CASSSTGGPEAFF.

This clonotype was picked up a small number of times. The chain joins TRBV7-9 to TRBJ2-7; tentative D call: TRBD2 (6 bases). The CDR3 totals 14 residues. Looked up from germline, CDR1 is SEHNR and CDR2 is FQNEAQ (reference sequence). V lost 1 base to trimming and J lost 7 bases, with 14 bases between them. CDR3 nucleotides: TGTGCCAGCAGCTTAGGTCCCTCGGGGGTTGAGCAGTACTTC. It yields the protein CASSLGPSGVEQYF.

This clonotype was detected only a few times. This rearrangement joins TRBV5-1 to TRBJ1-3, with D maybe TRBD1 (5 bases). V was trimmed by 0 bases and J by 1 base, leaving 11 bases between them. This CDR3 has 16 residues. Germline CDR1 SGHRS, CDR2 YFSETQ. In DNA form, the CDR3 reads TGCGCCAGCAGCTTGGACCGGGGCGAATCTGGAAACACCATATATTTT. Its translation: CASSLDRGESGNTIYF.

This clonotype has just a few counts. This chain joins TRBV9 and TRBJ2-1; 12 positions agree with TRBD1. Unmatched junction bases numbered 6, after V lost 2 bases and J lost 9 bases. This CDR3 comprises 15 residues. Germline values: CDR1 SGDLS, CDR2 YYNGEE. This chain's CDR3 is CASSVGGTGGREQFF. As DNA, the CDR3 is TGTGCCAGCAGCGTGGGGGGGACAGGGGGCCGTGAGCAGTTCTTC.

This clonotype appeared many times. The chain joins TRBV7-6 to TRBJ1-1; D is uncertain. The length of the CDR3 is 14 residues. V lost 1 base, J lost 3 bases, and 9 bases lay in between. The V gene's germline CDR1 is SGHVS and CDR2 FNYEAQ. CDR3 nucleotide sequence: TGTGCCAGCAGCTTAGGGGAGGCGGACACTGAAGCTTTCTTT. The encoded protein is CASSLGEADTEAFF.

The table lists this clonotype with a few counts. This rearrangement joins TRBV20-1 to TRBJ1-1; D ambiguous. In germline, CDR1 is DFQATT, CDR2 SNEGSKA (reference sequence). This CDR3 contains 13 residues. The V end lost 1 base, the J end lost 5 bases, and 11 bases lay between the germline ends. The DNA for the CDR3 is TGCAGTGCTAGAGTGACCAAGGGAACTGAAGCTTTCTTT. It specifies CSARVTKGTEAFF.

The chain couples TRBV20-1 to TRBJ2-7, with unresolved D. With 3 bases removed from V and 0 bases from J, the gap between germline ends came to 9 bases. The CDR3 is 13 residues long. Germline loops: CDR1 DFQATT, CDR2 SNEGSKA (reference sequence). CDR3 sequence (DNA): TGCAGTGCTAGCTCAGCAACCTCCTACGAGCAGTACTTC. Translating gives CSASSATSYEQYF.

This clonotype showed up many times. The gene calls are TRBV5-1 and TRBJ2-1; the D gene could be TRBD1 or TRBD2 (6 bases each). CDR3 length: 15 residues. V was cut by 2 bases and J by 5 bases, with 14 bases left in between. Germline CDR1 SGHRS, CDR2 YFSETQ. CDR3 sequence (DNA): TGCGCCAGCAGCTTCGGGGGCAGGGGTAACAATGAGCAGTTCTTC. Translation gives CASSFGGRGNNEQFF.

The chain couples TRBV20-1 to TRBJ2-5; TRBD1 might be the D (6 bases). The ends were cut back, 2 bases at V and 5 bases at J, with 12 bases in the middle. This CDR3 has 13 residues. The germline V gene encodes CDR1 DFQATT and CDR2 SNEGSKA (reference sequence). The chain's CDR3 is CSARLGAVETQYF. CDR3 coding DNA: TGCAGTGCTAGACTGGGGGCGGTCGAGACCCAGTACTTC.

This clonotype appeared many times. This chain links TRBV5-1 with TRBJ2-7; maybe TRBD2 (6 bases). Trimming took 4 bases from V and 1 from J, leaving 15 bases between them. This CDR3 has 15 residues. Germline CDR1 and CDR2: SGHRS and YFSETQ. For the CDR3, the DNA is TGCGCCAGCAGCCTTAACCCTCGGGGGTCCTACGAGCAGTACTTC. Amino acid sequence: CASSLNPRGSYEQYF.

The V gene is TRBV20-1, the J gene TRBJ1-1, with D uncertain. Germline CDR1 and CDR2: DFQATT and SNEGSKA (reference sequence). This CDR3 comprises 16 residues. V was trimmed by 2 bases and J by 7 bases, leaving 23 bases between them. The CDR3: CSARLPPALRLNEAFF. CDR3 coding DNA: TGCAGTGCTAGACTACCCCCTGCCTTGCGTCTTAATGAAGCTTTCTTT.

The chain uses TRBV4-1 and TRBJ1-5, with unresolved D. Between the trimmed V and J ends, which lost 1 base and 7 bases, there was a span of 17 bases. CDR3 length: 16 amino acids. Germline assignment: CDR1 MGHRA and CDR2 YSYEKL. CDR3 DNA: TGCGCCAGCAGCCAAGTATCCCGACCCGGCGGGCAGCCCCAGCATTTT. Translation gives CASSQVSRPGGQPQHF.

There are many counts of this clonotype. The chain uses TRBV18 and TRBJ1-5; no reliable D call. Germline V lookup: CDR1 KGHSH, CDR2 LQKENI. V dropped 4 bases and J dropped 2 bases, with 9 bases sitting between them. The length of the CDR3 is 14 residues. CDR3 in DNA: TGTGCCAGCTCACGGACGGAGGGCAATCAGCCCCAGCATTTT. It is translated as CASSRTEGNQPQHF. Filled out from reference TRBV18 and TRBJ1-5, the complete variable domain reads NAGVMQNPRHLVRRRGQEARLRCSPMKGHSHVYWYRQLPEEGLKFMVYLQKENIIDESGMPKERFSAEFPKEGPSILRIQQVVRGDSAAYFCASSRTEGNQPQHFGDGTRLSIL.

In its sample, this clonotype was seen many times. The chain employs TRBV11-2 and TRBJ1-4; 9 bases map to TRBD1. This CDR3 spans 14 amino acids. The germline CDR1 and CDR2 sequences are SGHAT and FQNNGV. After removal of 1 base from V and 8 bases from J, the junction contained 2 bases not matched to a gene. The CDR3 sequence is CASSLGQGEEKLFF. As DNA, the CDR3 is TGTGCCAGCAGCTTAGGACAGGGGGAAGAAAAACTGTTTTTT. Looking up the rest from reference TRBV11-2 and TRBJ1-4 gives the full variable domain: EAGVAQSPRYKIIEKRQSVAFWCNPISGHATLYWYQQILGQGPKLLIQFQNNGVVDDSQLPKDRFSAERLKGVDSTLKIQPAKLEDSAVYLCASSLGQGEEKLFFGSGTQLSVL.

This clonotype was counted at least ten times. The chain couples TRBV6-2 or TRBV6-3 to TRBJ2-1; possible D gene TRBD1, 6 bases. The CDR3 loop spans 12 amino acids. Germline lookup yields CDR1 MNHEY and CDR2 SVGEGT. Trimming stripped 5 bases from V and 7 bases from J, with 9 bases between. CDR3 sequence (DNA): TGTGCCAGCAGTCACAGGGCTAATGAGCAGTTCTTC. It yields the protein CASSHRANEQFF.

This clonotype was seen a few times. The J gene is TRBJ2-7, the V gene TRBV12-3 or TRBV12-4, with D perhaps TRBD1 (6 bases). Trimming cost V 5 bases and J 5 bases, with 13 bases left between them. The CDR3 is made up of 13 amino acids. This CDR3 is CASSTTGINEQYF. The DNA for the CDR3 is TGTGCCAGCAGTACGACAGGTATCAACGAGCAGTACTTC.

This sequence joins TRBV18 and TRBJ2-1, with 9 positions matching TRBD1. The CDR3 runs to 15 residues. The ends lost 3 bases at V and 6 bases at J; junction bases unmatched: 6. The V gene's germline CDR1 is KGHSH and CDR2 LQKENI. CDR3 nucleotides: TGTGCCAGCTCACCTGGCCCGGGACAGGGCAATGAGCAGTTCTTC. This codes for CASSPGPGQGNEQFF.

This clonotype showed up many times. CDR3 bases: TGTGCCAGCAGTTCCCGGGCAGGGGCTAACTATGGCTACACCTTC. Translated: CASSSRAGANYGYTF. The chain carries TRBV6-5 and TRBJ1-2, with TRBD1 as a possible D gene (6 bases). This CDR3 has 15 residues. Germline V CDR1 and CDR2: MNHEY, SVGAGI. Between the trimmed V and J ends, which lost 4 bases and 0 bases, there was a span of 12 bases.

This clonotype was counted a few times. This chain uses TRBV5-1 with TRBJ2-3; 7 positions match TRBD2. The CDR3 spans 16 residues. The germline CDR1 and CDR2 sequences are SGHRS and YFSETQ. The junction had 8 bases not matched to a gene; V was cut back by 0 bases and J by 4 bases. The CDR3: CASSLVGAGLSDTQYF. CDR3 coding DNA: TGCGCCAGCAGCTTGGTTGGAGCGGGGCTTTCAGATACGCAGTATTTT.

This sequence joins TRBV4-3 and TRBJ1-4, with a tentative D call TRBD1 (5 bases). This CDR3 spans 16 amino acids. The ends were cut back, 0 bases at V and 1 base at J, with 9 bases in the middle. Germline lookup yields CDR1 LGHNA and CDR2 YSLEER. The CDR3 region is CASSQDRGETNEKLFF. The CDR3 DNA reads TGCGCCAGCAGCCAAGATAGGGGAGAAACTAATGAAAAACTGTTTTTT.

This clonotype was detected many times. V gene TRBV6-5 combines with J gene TRBJ1-2, with 10 positions matching TRBD1. There are 16 residues in the CDR3. Germline-derived CDR1 and CDR2 are MNHEY and SVGAGI. V lost 6 bases and J lost 3; bases outside the gene matches: 10. This CDR3 reads CASSPTRTGGHYGYTF. The CDR3 DNA reads TGTGCCAGCAGCCCAACCCGGACAGGGGGTCACTATGGCTACACCTTC.

The V call is TRBV24-1, the J call TRBJ2-1; TRBD2 matches at 9 bases. CDR1 is KGHDR, CDR2 SFDVKD, per germline. The V and J ends lost 12 bases and 7 bases, in that order; junction bases with no gene match: 9. The CDR3 extends over 13 amino acids. The CDR3 sequence is CAPLAGERNEQFF. The CDR3 coding sequence is TGTGCCCCATTAGCGGGGGAGAGGAATGAGCAGTTCTTC.

This clonotype appeared a few times. The rearrangement uses TRBV11-1 and TRBJ1-5; 9 bases match TRBD1. J gave up 4 bases and V 5 bases, and 6 bases lay outside the gene matches. The germline V gene encodes CDR1 SGHAT and CDR2 FQDESV (reference sequence). The length of the CDR3 is 15 residues. The CDR3 here is CASSATGTGNQPQHF. CDR3 bases: TGTGCCAGCAGCGCCACCGGGACAGGGAATCAGCCCCAGCATTTT.

The chain joins TRBV2 to TRBJ2-1; no reliable D call. V was cut by 6 bases and J by 2 bases, with 17 bases left in between. Per the germline V gene, CDR1 is SNHLY and CDR2 is FYNNEI. There are 16 residues in the CDR3. The CDR3 nucleotides read TGTGCCAGCAGCCATTTCAACACCCAGGCCTACAATGAGCAGTTCTTC. Translated, it gives CASSHFNTQAYNEQFF.